This passage covers 10 T cell receptor beta chains from one sample sequenced in a study of blood T cell repertoires in COVID-19. Sequencing was performed with immunoSEQ multiplex PCR; in TCRdb, only in-frame clones are kept and a portion is missing. The sample carries some 150,000 clones, about 85% recorded once. The sample was peripheral blood. These receptors came from a middle-aged woman with active or convalescent COVID-19.

A single count supports this clone. This chain connects TRBV27 to TRBJ1-4, with 7 bases fitting TRBD1. This CDR3 has 13 amino acids. V gave up 8 bases and J gave up 5 bases; unmatched junction bases: 5. Germline values: CDR1 MNHEY, CDR2 SMNVEV (reference sequence). The CDR3 reads CASSGRGNEKLFF. CDR3 in DNA: TGTGCCAGCTCGGGCAGGGGGAATGAAAAACTGTTTTTT.

V and J are TRBV5-6 and TRBJ1-3; 10 nucleotides agree with TRBD1. The CDR3 is made up of 16 amino acids. Germline V gene lookup returns CDR1 SGHDT and CDR2 YYEEEE. The junction had 6 bases not matched to a gene; V was cut back by 2 bases and J by 4 bases. CDR3 region: CASSFRDRGGGNTIYF. The DNA for the CDR3 is TGTGCCAGCAGCTTCCGGGACAGGGGTGGAGGAAACACCATATATTTT. Full variable domain (rest looked up from reference TRBV5-6 and TRBJ1-3): DAGVTQSPTHLIKTRGQQVTLRCSPKSGHDTVSWYQQALGQGPQFIFQYYEEEERQRGNFPDRFSGHQFPNYSSELNVNALLLGDSALYLCASSFRDRGGGNTIYFGEGSWLTVV.

V and J are TRBV2 and TRBJ2-5; 8 bases match TRBD2. The germline gives CDR1 SNHLY, CDR2 FYNNEI. V shed 0 bases and J 5 bases; nucleotides not matched to a gene: 8. The CDR3 contains 16 residues. The CDR3 DNA reads TGTGCCAGCAGTGAAGCGGGGAGCGGGAGATGGGAGACCCAGTACTTC. This encodes CASSEAGSGRWETQYF.

This clone was picked up a small number of times. The chain combines TRBV27 with TRBJ1-5, with TRBD1 matching 9 bases. CDR3 length equals 14 residues. Germline CDR1 reads MNHEY; CDR2 reads SMNVEV (reference sequence). The V and J ends lost 5 bases and 7 bases, in that order; junction bases with no gene match: 6. The CDR3 DNA is TGTGCCAGCAGTCCCCCGGGACAGGGACAGCCCCAGCATTTT. The encoded protein is CASSPPGQGQPQHF.

A few counts support this clone. The DNA for the CDR3 is TGTGCCAGCAGCCATAGCAGGGGGAAGGGCTACACCTTC. Amino acids: CASSHSRGKGYTF. V and J are TRBV14 and TRBJ1-2; 7 bases fit TRBD1. Germline V gene sequence: CDR1 SGHDN, CDR2 FVKESK. The CDR3 has 13 amino acids. After removal of 3 bases from V and 8 bases from J, the junction contained 6 bases not matched to a gene. The whole variable domain, remainder taken from reference TRBV14 and TRBJ1-2, is EAGVTQFPSHSVIEKGQTVTLRCDPISGHDNLYWYRRVMGKEIKFLLHFVKESKQDESGMPNNRFLAERTGGTYSTLKVQPAELEDSGVYFCASSHSRGKGYTFGSGTRLTVV.

The chain combines TRBV19 with TRBJ2-7; 7 nucleotides agree with TRBD1. Germline CDR1 reads LNHDA; CDR2 reads SQIVND (reference sequence). This CDR3 comprises 14 residues. J gave up 0 bases and V 7 bases, and 6 bases lay outside the gene matches. In DNA, the CDR3 is TGTGCCAGTATGGACAGGATAAACTCCTACGAGCAGTACTTC. The encoded protein is CASMDRINSYEQYF.

The sample holds many counts of this clone. V is TRBV7-2 and J is TRBJ2-5; 9 nucleotides line up with TRBD1. The CDR3 is 16 amino acids. Germline CDR1 SGHTA, CDR2 FQGNSA. Losses at the gene ends were 0 bases for V and 1 base for J; bases not matched to a gene: 3. CDR3 sequence: CASSLAQGALQETQYF. The CDR3 region has the DNA TGTGCCAGCAGCTTAGCACAGGGGGCTCTCCAAGAGACCCAGTACTTC.

This CDR3 is CASSFGQPPQPQHF. The CDR3 bases are TGTGCCAGCAGTTTTGGGCAGCCACCTCAGCCCCAGCATTTT. The chain couples TRBV27 to TRBJ1-5, with D hard to call. This CDR3 has 14 amino acids. Germline V gene sequence: CDR1 MNHEY, CDR2 SMNVEV (reference sequence). Trimming removed 3 bases from V and 6 bases from J, with 12 bases in between.

The CDR3 loop reads CASSFGLGTGTNGYTF. CDR3 in DNA: TGTGCCAGCAGTTTTGGGCTAGGGACAGGGACAAACGGCTACACCTTC. This chain joins TRBV28 and TRBJ1-2; 9 positions match TRBD1. The ends lost 3 bases at V and 8 bases at J; junction bases unmatched: 13. This CDR3 has 16 amino acids. In germline, CDR1 is MDHEN, CDR2 SYDVKM.

CDR3 sequence (DNA): TGCGCCAGCAGCCAAGGCCCGCCGGGACTAGCTTCGACCGGGGAGCTGTTTTTT. It specifies CASSQGPPGLASTGELFF. The chain recombines TRBV4-1 with TRBJ2-2; TRBD2 agrees at 9 bases. The V segment lost 1 base and the J segment 5 bases; nucleotides outside the gene matches: 11. The CDR3 spans 18 residues. Germline loops: CDR1 MGHRA, CDR2 YSYEKL.